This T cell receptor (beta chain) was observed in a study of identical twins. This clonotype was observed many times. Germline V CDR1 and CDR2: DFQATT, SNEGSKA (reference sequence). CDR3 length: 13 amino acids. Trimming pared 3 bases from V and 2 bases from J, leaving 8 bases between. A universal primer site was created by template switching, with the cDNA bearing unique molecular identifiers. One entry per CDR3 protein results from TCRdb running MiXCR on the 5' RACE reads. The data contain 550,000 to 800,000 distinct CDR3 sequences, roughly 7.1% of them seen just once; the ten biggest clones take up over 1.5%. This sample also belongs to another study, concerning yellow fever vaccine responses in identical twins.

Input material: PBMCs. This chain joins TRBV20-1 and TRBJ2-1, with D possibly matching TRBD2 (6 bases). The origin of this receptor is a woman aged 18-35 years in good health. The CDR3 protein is CSASGGTYNEQFF. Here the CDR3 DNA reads TGCAGTGCTAGCGGGGGAACCTACAATGAGCAGTTCTTC.